This T cell receptor beta chain is from a study of cytomegalovirus exposure and HLA in healthy donors. The germline V gene has CDR1 SGHAT and CDR2 FQNNGV. The CDR3 runs 16 residues. Trimming removed 2 bases from V and 1 base from J, with 11 bases in between. In the PCR, 60 Vbeta and 13 Jbeta primers were used. Some clones are missing from TCRdb's copy, which holds only in-frame ones; the method was immunoSEQ multiplex PCR. The sample shows more than 90,000 clones, around 76% of them seen only once. The TCR was taken from a human donor in good health. The sequencing sample was made of PBMCs. The chain couples TRBV11-2 to TRBJ2-2, with a tentative D call TRBD1 (6 bases). The CDR3 coding sequence is TGTGCCAGCAGCTTACAGACAGGTTGGAACACCGGGGAGCTGTTTTTT. This encodes CASSLQTGWNTGELFF. The full variable domain, completed using reference TRBV11-2 and TRBJ2-2, is EAGVAQSPRYKIIEKRQSVAFWCNPISGHATLYWYQQILGQGPKLLIQFQNNGVVDDSQLPKDRFSAERLKGVDSTLKIQPAKLEDSAVYLCASSLQTGWNTGELFFGEGSRLTVL.